Below, one TCR beta chain is given with its context. The repertoire was sequenced with immunoSEQ multiplex PCR; TCRdb's copy has only in-frame clones and lacks some. The sample lists about 260,000 clones, 84% seen once, with 4.1% in the top ten. Trimming took 5 bases from V and 6 from J; bases not matched to a gene: 5. The CDR3 has 14 amino acids. Germline loops: CDR1 SGHKS, CDR2 YYEKEE (reference sequence). These data originate in a study of blood T cell repertoires in COVID-19. Turning to the study itself: The study drew acute and convalescent COVID-19 samples from the United States, Italy and Spain. PBMCs, B-cell-depleted T cells, or T cells were the source of the cDNA or gDNA that made up the material.

This sequence originates from a man between 25 and 39 years old with acute COVID-19. Sequencing used PBMCs or T cells enriched from blood (not recorded which). The V gene is TRBV5-5, the J gene TRBJ1-5, with 10 positions matching TRBD1. The CDR3 DNA reads TGTGCCAGCAGACAGGGACAGGGGACTCAGCCCCAGCATTTT. This codes for CASRQGQGTQPQHF.